Following are 22 T cell receptor beta chains from one sample sequenced in a study of blood T cell repertoires in COVID-19. Data came from immunoSEQ multiplex PCR; TCRdb stores just in-frame clones and leaves some out. Of 80,000 or so clones listed, about 92% are singletons. The sample comprised peripheral blood. The source of these receptors is a middle-aged man with acute or convalescent COVID-19.

This clone was seen a single time. The chain is built from TRBV19 and TRBJ1-2; TRBD1 aligns across 9 bases. CDR1 is LNHDA and CDR2 is SQIVND in the germline V gene (reference sequence). Unmatched junction bases numbered 5, after V lost 10 bases and J lost 5 bases. This CDR3 region has 12 residues. The chain's CDR3 is CATLGQGYGYTF. CDR3 nucleotides: TGTGCCACCCTCGGACAGGGGTATGGCTACACCTTC.

The chain recombines TRBV29-1 with TRBJ2-7; 14 bases are a match to TRBD2. Germline CDR1 and CDR2: SQVTM and ANQGSEA. The CDR3 sequence is 13 residues long. The trim removed 7 bases at V and 5 bases at J, leaving 4 bases unmatched. The CDR3 coding sequence is TGCAGCGCCAAGGGACTAGCGGGAGACGAGCAGTACTTC. Protein sequence: CSAKGLAGDEQYF.

The chain recombines TRBV28 with TRBJ2-3; no clear D. CDR3 size: 11 residues. The V gene's germline CDR1 is MDHEN and CDR2 SYDVKM. Trimming cost V 10 bases and J 4 bases, with 9 bases left between them. The CDR3 bases are TGTGCCATCCCGAGGCCAGATACGCAGTATTTT. It yields the protein CAIPRPDTQYF.

Only one count was recorded for this clone. The chain uses TRBV24-1 and TRBJ2-2; 8 bases are a match to TRBD1. With 7 bases clipped from V and 10 bases from J, the junction kept 10 bases outside the gene matches. The CDR3 length is 14 residues. In germline, CDR1 is KGHDR, CDR2 SFDVKD. CDR3 sequence: CATSRPGTGMELFF. The CDR3 DNA reads as TGTGCCACCAGCCGTCCCGGGACAGGCATGGAGCTGTTTTTT.

The chain recombines TRBV28 with TRBJ2-2, with D perhaps TRBD2 (7 bases). The CDR3 totals 15 residues. CDR1 and CDR2 (germline): MDHEN, SYDVKM. V gave up 8 bases and J gave up 1 base, with 14 bases separating them. The CDR3 DNA sequence: TGTGCCAGCGGGGGGGCCGGGCTGAACACCGGGGAGCTGTTTTTT. Translating gives CASGGAGLNTGELFF.

The chain combines TRBV5-1 with TRBJ2-3; TRBD1 agrees at 8 bases. V shed 2 bases and J 7 bases; nucleotides not matched to a gene: 3. Per the germline V gene, CDR1 is SGHRS and CDR2 is YFSETQ. The CDR3 has 13 residues. The CDR3 nucleotides are TGCGCCAGCAGCTTTACAGGGGGGTATACGCAGTATTTT. Its protein is CASSFTGGYTQYF.

The chain employs TRBV29-1 and TRBJ1-2; tentatively, D is TRBD1 (6 bases). The CDR3 consists of 14 residues. V lost 2 bases to trimming and J lost 4 bases, with 14 bases between them. Germline CDR1 SQVTM, CDR2 ANQGSEA. The CDR3 nucleotides read TGCAGCGTTGAATTAGTTGGCAGGGGCTATGGCTACACCTTC. It is translated as CSVELVGRGYGYTF.

This chain links TRBV7-9 with TRBJ1-1; no reliable D call. V shed 4 bases and J shed 6 bases, with 15 bases lying between them. The germline CDR1 and CDR2 sequences are SEHNR and FQNEAQ (reference sequence). The CDR3 extends over 14 amino acids. The CDR3 DNA sequence: TGTGCCAGCAGCTCGATGACCCCCGGGTCTGAAGCTTTCTTT. Translation gives CASSSMTPGSEAFF.

This clone was observed a handful of times. V is TRBV5-1 and J is TRBJ2-1, with D unresolved. Germline CDR1 and CDR2: SGHRS and YFSETQ. This CDR3 has 14 residues. The V gene lost 0 bases and the J gene lost 4 bases, with 8 bases spanning the gap. CDR3 nucleotides: TGCGCCAGCAGCTTGGCGCTAAATTACAATGAGCAGTTCTTC. Translating it yields CASSLALNYNEQFF. Full variable domain (outside the CDR3, taken from reference TRBV5-1 and TRBJ2-1): KAGVTQTPRYLIKTRGQQVTLSCSPISGHRSVSWYQQTPGQGLQFLFEYFSETQRNKGNFPGRFSGRQFSNSRSEMNVSTLELGDSALYLCASSLALNYNEQFFGPGTRLTVL.

V usage is TRBV12-3 or TRBV12-4 and J usage is TRBJ2-1, with 7 bases lining up with TRBD1. V shed 8 bases and J 7 bases; nucleotides not matched to a gene: 8. The CDR3 contains 13 residues. CDR3 nucleotides: TGTGCCAGCGGGCGTACAGGGGATAATGAGCAGTTCTTC. Translated: CASGRTGDNEQFF.

The chain joins TRBV19 to TRBJ1-1; unclear D gene. The CDR3 sequence is 15 residues long. The germline CDR1 and CDR2 sequences are LNHDA and SQIVND (reference sequence). Trimming left V 2 bases short and J 1 base short, with 11 bases between. CDR3 DNA sequence: TGTGCCAGTAGTATAAGTCTAACCTCGAACACTGAAGCTTTCTTT. As protein: CASSISLTSNTEAFF.

This chain joins TRBV7-9 and TRBJ2-2; TRBD2 agrees at 7 bases. V dropped 2 bases and J dropped 1; count of bases not matched to a gene: 1. Germline lookup yields CDR1 SEHNR and CDR2 FQNEAQ (reference sequence). The CDR3 contains 15 residues. CDR3 sequence (DNA): TGTGCCAGCAGCTTACTAGCGGAGAACACCGGGGAGCTGTTTTTT. Amino acids: CASSLLAENTGELFF.

The genes are TRBV28 and TRBJ1-6; D possibly corresponds to TRBD1 (6 bases). This CDR3 spans 15 amino acids. V was trimmed by 6 bases and J by 8 bases, leaving 17 bases between them. CDR1 and CDR2 (germline): MDHEN, SYDVKM. The CDR3 region has the DNA TGTGCCAGCAGGCGACCAGGGGTTTTATATTCACCCCTCCACTTT. Residues: CASRRPGVLYSPLHF.

J is TRBJ2-7 and V is TRBV2; no reliable D call. Germline V gene sequence: CDR1 SNHLY, CDR2 FYNNEI. With 6 bases removed from V and 0 bases from J, the gap between germline ends came to 15 bases. CDR3 length: 15 residues. The CDR3 coding sequence is TGTGCCAGCAGAGAGACTTTCTTGAGCTCCTACGAGCAGTACTTC. Translated, it gives CASRETFLSSYEQYF.

The V gene is TRBV5-1, the J gene TRBJ2-3, with D perhaps TRBD2 (6 bases). The germline V gene has CDR1 SGHRS and CDR2 YFSETQ. Trimming removed 4 bases at V and 0 bases at J, with 15 bases between. The CDR3 has 16 amino acids. The CDR3 loop is CASSQKAGGSTDTQYF. The CDR3 region has the DNA TGCGCCAGCAGCCAGAAGGCCGGGGGTAGCACAGATACGCAGTATTTT.

In the case of this clone: The sample carries other DNA sequences with the same CDR3. J is TRBJ2-3 and V is TRBV3-1 (or the pseudogene TRBV3-2); D is ambiguous. The CDR3 contains 14 residues. Germline CDR1 reads LGHDT; CDR2 reads YNNKEL (reference sequence). V was cut by 0 bases and J by 6 bases, with 10 bases left in between. The chain's CDR3 is CASSQEGGADTQYF. CDR3 in DNA: TGTGCCAGCAGCCAAGAAGGCGGTGCGGATACGCAGTATTTT.

The chain combines TRBV28 with TRBJ1-3; D is perhaps TRBD1 (6 bases). The V gene's germline CDR1 is MDHEN and CDR2 SYDVKM. CDR3 size: 15 residues. The V and J ends lost 7 bases and 6 bases respectively, with 19 bases between them. As DNA, the CDR3 is TGTGCCAGCAACCCCGGTACGGGGGGCGAAAACACCATATATTTT. It encodes CASNPGTGGENTIYF.

The rearrangement joins TRBV4-3 to TRBJ1-1; no definite D call. CDR1 and CDR2 (germline): LGHNA, YSLEER. The CDR3 extends over 15 amino acids. The V gene lost 1 base and the J gene lost 1 base, with 10 bases spanning the gap. In DNA form, the CDR3 reads TGCGCCAGCAGCCAAGGGGCGGGAAGGAACACTGAAGCTTTCTTT. Its protein is CASSQGAGRNTEAFF.

The CDR3 DNA follows: TGTGCCAGCAGTTACTCATGGGGGGGCGCGGGGGAAAAACTGTTTTTT. Translation gives CASSYSWGGAGEKLFF. The rearrangement links TRBV6-5 to TRBJ1-4, with D possibly matching TRBD1 (6 bases). V lost 0 bases and J lost 8, with 16 bases in between. Germline V gene data show CDR1 as MNHEY and CDR2 as SVGAGI. This CDR3 region has 16 residues.

The chain combines TRBV4-3 with TRBJ1-4, with D perhaps matching TRBD1 (6 bases). Germline values: CDR1 LGHNA, CDR2 YSLEER. The CDR3 is 16 residues long. Trimming left V 0 bases short and J 6 bases short, with 14 bases between. This chain's CDR3 is CASSQDRKGGDEKLFF. The CDR3 DNA is TGCGCCAGCAGCCAAGATCGAAAGGGGGGGGATGAAAAACTGTTTTTT.

This chain uses TRBV7-9 with TRBJ1-2; TRBD1 is a possible D gene (6 bases). The length of the CDR3 is 16 residues. V lost 3 bases, J lost 3 bases, and 17 bases lay in between. The germline V gene encodes CDR1 SEHNR and CDR2 FQNEAQ (reference sequence). This CDR3 reads CASSLSLQGSDYGYTF. For the CDR3, the DNA is TGTGCCAGCAGCTTGTCATTACAGGGATCGGACTATGGCTACACCTTC.

This sequence joins TRBV5-4 and TRBJ2-5; 11 bases are shared with TRBD1. This CDR3 comprises 15 residues. V gave up 4 bases and J gave up 4 bases; unmatched junction bases: 6. Looked up from germline, CDR1 is SGHNT and CDR2 is YYREEE (reference sequence). The CDR3 sequence: CASSADRGHAETQYF. CDR3 in DNA: TGTGCCAGCAGCGCGGACAGGGGGCACGCAGAGACCCAGTACTTC.